Below, 10 T cell receptor beta chains from the same sample are listed, as sequenced in a study of blood T cell repertoires in COVID-19. Assay used: immunoSEQ multiplex PCR; TCRdb lists only in-frame clones, some missing. Counted here are 200,000 to 300,000 clones, around 88% occurring once; the ten biggest clones make up 2% to 2.5%. Sequenced sample: PBMCs or T cells enriched from blood (not recorded which). All receptors come from a woman aged 40 to 55 with acute COVID-19.

This chain connects TRBV4-2 to TRBJ1-2; D ambiguous. The CDR3 has 16 amino acids. Deletions cut 0 bases from V and 5 bases from J, with 16 bases between. Germline CDR1 reads LGHNA; CDR2 reads YNFKEQ. The CDR3 nucleotides are TGTGCCAGCAGCCAAGATGCGTCCTGGGGAGGGTATGGCTACACCTTC. It translates to CASSQDASWGGYGYTF.

The rearrangement links TRBV6-2 or TRBV6-3 to TRBJ2-3; 11 positions match TRBD2. V gave up 0 bases and J gave up 12 bases; unmatched junction bases: 14. CDR1 MNHEY and CDR2 SVGEGT come from the germline V gene. The CDR3 totals 17 residues. The CDR3 reads CASSYSGRRTSGRDQYF. The CDR3, as DNA: TGTGCCAGCAGTTACTCCGGGAGGCGGACTAGCGGGCGGGATCAGTATTTT.

This chain joins TRBV6-2 or TRBV6-3 and TRBJ2-7; the match to TRBD2 covers 8 bases. Trimming at V came to 1 base and at J to 1 base, leaving 9 bases not matched to a gene. From germline, CDR1 is MNHEY and CDR2 SVGEGT. The length of the CDR3 is 17 residues. The CDR3 spells CASSYYPGLVGSYEQYV. DNA of the CDR3: TGTGCCAGCAGTTACTATCCGGGACTAGTAGGATCCTACGAGCAGTACGTC.

This chain uses TRBV7-9 with TRBJ1-3; D is unresolved. The CDR3 extends over 14 amino acids. Trimming removed 5 bases at V and 6 bases at J, with 14 bases between. In germline, CDR1 is SEHNR, CDR2 FQNEAQ (reference sequence). The CDR3 DNA reads as TGTGCCAGCAGCCGAGCGGGATCAGAAAACACCATATATTTT. Its protein is CASSRAGSENTIYF.

This clone was recorded once. This chain uses TRBV28 with TRBJ1-6; 9 bases match TRBD1. The CDR3 runs 19 residues. Germline values: CDR1 MDHEN, CDR2 SYDVKM. With V trimmed by 5 bases and J by 7 bases, 18 bases remained unmatched. The CDR3 nucleotides read TGTGCCAGCAGTGGGACGGGACAGGGCCTCTTCGAAATAAATTCACCCCTCCACTTT. This gives the protein CASSGTGQGLFEINSPLHF.

The chain has TRBV5-5 and TRBJ2-5; 8 bases are shared with TRBD2. The length of the CDR3 is 14 residues. The V gene's germline CDR1 is SGHKS and CDR2 YYEKEE (reference sequence). The ends lost 2 bases at V and 2 bases at J; junction bases unmatched: 2. In DNA form, the CDR3 reads TGTGCCAGCAGCTTCGGGACTAGGCAAGAGACCCAGTACTTC. Translating gives CASSFGTRQETQYF.

This chain uses TRBV7-9 with TRBJ2-2; 11 bases map to TRBD1. CDR1 is SEHNR and CDR2 is FQNEAQ in the germline V gene (reference sequence). J gave up 4 bases and V 3 bases, and 7 bases lay outside the gene matches. The CDR3 spans 17 residues. CDR3 amino acids: CASSLGQGVTGTGELFF. The CDR3 coding sequence is TGTGCCAGCAGCTTGGGACAGGGGGTTACGGGCACCGGGGAGCTGTTTTTT.

The chain couples TRBV18 to TRBJ1-2; a weak D match, TRBD1 (5 bases). V was trimmed by 0 bases and J by 5 bases, leaving 10 bases between them. This CDR3 contains 14 residues. Germline V gene sequence: CDR1 KGHSH, CDR2 LQKENI. The CDR3 coding sequence is TGTGCCAGCTCACCACCGAGTGGACATTATGGCTACACCTTC. This sequence encodes CASSPPSGHYGYTF.

This chain connects TRBV3-1 (or the pseudogene TRBV3-2) to TRBJ2-7, with TRBD2 matching over 8 bases. Germline V gene sequence: CDR1 LGHDT, CDR2 YNNKEL (reference sequence). The CDR3 covers 17 residues. The junction had 18 bases not matched to a gene; V was cut back by 8 bases and J by 3 bases. The CDR3 coding sequence is TGTGCCAGCCCCCAGAGGCTAGCGGGCCGGTACCTCTACGAGCAGTACGTC. This sequence encodes CASPQRLAGRYLYEQYV.

The chain links TRBV24-1 to TRBJ2-5; D gene ambiguous. The V end lost 8 bases, the J end lost 9 bases, and 21 bases lay between the germline ends. The germline V gene encodes CDR1 KGHDR and CDR2 SFDVKD. CDR3 length: 14 residues. In nucleotides, the CDR3 is TGTGCCACCAAAGGCGGCCCCGACCCCTCCCCCCAGTACTTC. Its translation: CATKGGPDPSPQYF.